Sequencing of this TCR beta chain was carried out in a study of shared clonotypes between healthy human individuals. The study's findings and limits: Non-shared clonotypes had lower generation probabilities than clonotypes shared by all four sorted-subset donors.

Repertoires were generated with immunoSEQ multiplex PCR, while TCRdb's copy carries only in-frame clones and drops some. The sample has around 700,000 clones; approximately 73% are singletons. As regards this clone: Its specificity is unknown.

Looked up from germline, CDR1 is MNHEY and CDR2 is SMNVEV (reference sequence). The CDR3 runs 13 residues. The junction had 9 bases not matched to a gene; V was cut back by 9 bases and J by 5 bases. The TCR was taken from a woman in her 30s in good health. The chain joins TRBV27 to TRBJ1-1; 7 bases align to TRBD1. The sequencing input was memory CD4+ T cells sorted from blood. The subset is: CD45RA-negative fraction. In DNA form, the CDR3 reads TGTGCCAGGGTAACAGGGGTAAGAACTGAAGCTTTCTTT. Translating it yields CARVTGVRTEAFF.